The sequence of this TCR beta chain was determined in a study of blood T cell repertoires in COVID-19. The wider study: Sources were T cells, B-cell-depleted T cells, or PBMCs; the material itself was cDNA or gDNA.

V gave up 4 bases and J gave up 0 bases, with 13 bases separating them. Per germline, CDR1 SGHNT and CDR2 YYREEE (reference sequence). The length of the CDR3 is 16 residues. There are a few counts of this clone. In the original processing: It was from reference gene primer amplification that nucleated cell counts were estimated. The assay was immunoSEQ multiplex PCR, and TCRdb's table has in-frame clones only and misses some. That table gives V, J and clone size, and the DNA gave D and trimming. The sample contains roughly 140,000 clones, over 75% of which appear only once. The sequencing sample was made of peripheral blood. The V gene is TRBV5-4, the J gene TRBJ2-2; D may be TRBD2 (5 bases). This TCR came from a man aged 60 to 69 with active or convalescent COVID-19. CDR3 residues: CASSARGAANTGELFF. CDR3 nucleotides: TGTGCCAGCAGCGCACGGGGAGCGGCGAACACCGGGGAGCTGTTTTTT.